Shown below are 32 T cell receptor beta chains from a single sample sequenced in a study of beta chain features in type 1 diabetes. Study-wide results and caveats: All four CD4+ subsets from Type 1 diabetes patients carried moderately but significantly shorter TCRB CDR3s.

The sequenced template was cDNA made from the entire isolated RNA. TCRdb keeps only in-frame clones here, not all; method: immunoSEQ multiplex PCR. The sample contains around 690,000 clones, approximately 13% of which appear only once. For these receptors, no antigen is known. Material: naive CD4+ T cells from blood. These receptors were taken from a man aged 25 to 40 with type 1 diabetes.

The chain joins TRBV18 to TRBJ2-3; TRBD2 matches 8 bases. There are 15 residues in the CDR3. V lost 3 bases to trimming and J lost 5 bases; unmatched junction nucleotides: 7. Germline V gene data show CDR1 as KGHSH and CDR2 as LQKENI. CDR3 in DNA: TGTGCCAGCTCACCGGTCGGGCTAGCGGGAGATACGCAGTATTTT. Its protein product is CASSPVGLAGDTQYF.

This chain joins TRBV20-1 and TRBJ2-5; D gene uncertain. The CDR3 has 11 amino acids. The germline V gene encodes CDR1 DFQATT and CDR2 SNEGSKA (reference sequence). V lost 0 bases, J lost 5 bases, and 4 bases lay in between. The CDR3 protein is CSARDMETQYF. For the CDR3, the DNA is TGCAGTGCTAGAGATATGGAGACCCAGTACTTC.

V is TRBV4-3 and J is TRBJ2-3; D gene ambiguous. Trimming cost V 0 bases and J 8 bases, with 9 bases left between them. Per the germline V gene, CDR1 is LGHNA and CDR2 is YSLEER. The CDR3 loop spans 13 amino acids. The CDR3 reads CASSQDRTRTQYF. The DNA of the CDR3 is TGCGCCAGCAGCCAAGATAGAACTCGTACGCAGTATTTT.

This clone was picked up a small number of times. The genes are TRBV5-1 and TRBJ2-2; D is unclear. Germline CDR1 SGHRS, CDR2 YFSETQ. There are 13 residues in the CDR3. The germline V and J ends were trimmed by 5 bases and 3 bases, with 8 bases remaining between them. As DNA, the CDR3 is TGCGCCAGCAGTACCCGGGACACCGGGGAGCTGTTTTTT. Amino acids: CASSTRDTGELFF.

Note on this clone: At the DNA level, this CDR3 is encoded by other sequences in the same sample as well. This chain links TRBV7-2 with TRBJ2-7; D call uncertain. V shed 4 bases and J shed 3 bases, with 4 bases lying between them. CDR3 length: 11 residues. The germline CDR1 and CDR2 sequences are SGHTA and FQGNSA. The CDR3 loop reads CASSSDYEQYF. CDR3 bases: TGTGCCAGCAGCTCAGACTACGAGCAGTACTTC.

The V call is TRBV7-2, the J call TRBJ2-1; 8 bases fit TRBD2. J gave up 5 bases and V 5 bases, and 14 bases lay outside the gene matches. Germline V gene lookup returns CDR1 SGHTA and CDR2 FQGNSA. CDR3 length: 17 residues. Here the CDR3 DNA reads TGTGCCAGCAGCCGGGGGGGCCTACGAGGGCTGCACAATGAGCAGTTCTTC. Its protein is CASSRGGLRGLHNEQFF.

V usage is TRBV28 and J usage is TRBJ2-1; tentatively, D is TRBD2 (5 bases). The CDR3 covers 16 residues. In germline, CDR1 is MDHEN, CDR2 SYDVKM. V lost 6 bases and J 5 bases, leaving 20 bases between the germline ends. The DNA of the CDR3 is TGTGCCAGCAGGACTACTTCCCGAGGGCTAAACAATGAGCAGTTCTTC. Its protein is CASRTTSRGLNNEQFF.

The chain carries TRBV19 and TRBJ1-2; D perhaps matches TRBD1 (5 bases). Germline CDR1 LNHDA, CDR2 SQIVND (reference sequence). Deletions cut 8 bases from V and 4 bases from J, with 20 bases between. This CDR3 has 15 residues. The CDR3 bases are TGTGCCAGTGCCAACCTCGGGACGATTCTCTATGGCTACACCTTC. Protein: CASANLGTILYGYTF.

The rearrangement joins TRBV5-1 to TRBJ2-1; D ambiguous. The CDR3 spans 14 residues. The ends were cut back, 0 bases at V and 8 bases at J, with 12 bases in the middle. Germline CDR1 is SGHRS and CDR2 is YFSETQ. The CDR3 DNA sequence: TGCGCCAGCAGCTTGGGCAGTGAGGAGTATGAGCAGTTCTTC. Translated: CASSLGSEEYEQFF.

This clone was seen only a few times. Other nucleotide sequences in the sample specify the same CDR3. The chain joins TRBV2 to TRBJ2-7; D ambiguous. Germline assignment: CDR1 SNHLY and CDR2 FYNNEI. Trimming removed 3 bases from V and 0 bases from J, with 0 bases in between. This CDR3 spans 11 amino acids. CDR3 amino acids: CASSDSYEQYF. DNA for the CDR3: TGTGCCAGCAGTGACTCCTACGAGCAGTACTTC.

The CDR3 bases are TGTGCCAGCAGCGTAGATACTAGACGCAGCACAGATACGCAGTATTTT. Translated: CASSVDTRRSTDTQYF. The rearrangement links TRBV9 to TRBJ2-3, with D perhaps matching TRBD2 (5 bases). The CDR3 runs 16 residues. Trimming pared 0 bases from V and 0 bases from J, leaving 11 bases between. CDR1 is SGDLS, CDR2 YYNGEE, per germline.

This clone turned up a few times. The V gene is TRBV25-1, the J gene TRBJ2-5; D is perhaps TRBD1 (6 bases). This CDR3 has 14 residues. Trimming left V 2 bases short and J 4 bases short, with 11 bases between. Germline CDR1 reads MGHDK; CDR2 reads SYGVNS. CDR3 sequence: CASSEQGSAETQYF. For the CDR3, the DNA is TGTGCCAGCAGTGAACAGGGGTCCGCAGAGACCCAGTACTTC.

The gene calls are TRBV18 and TRBJ2-1, with D perhaps given as TRBD1 or TRBD2 (5 bases each). V was pared by 5 bases and J by 10 bases, with 15 bases between. Germline CDR1 and CDR2: KGHSH and LQKENI. The length of the CDR3 is 13 residues. This chain's CDR3 is CASSSTSGREQFF. The CDR3, as DNA: TGTGCCAGCTCATCTACCTCAGGGAGAGAGCAGTTCTTC.

This clone was seen only a few times. CDR3 sequence reads: CASGSGTGAGELFF. The DNA of the CDR3 is TGTGCCAGCGGTTCCGGGACAGGGGCCGGGGAGCTGTTTTTT. This chain joins TRBV2 and TRBJ2-2, with 10 bases matching TRBD1. V lost 8 bases to trimming and J lost 6 bases; unmatched junction nucleotides: 6. The CDR3 is made up of 14 amino acids. Per germline, CDR1 SNHLY and CDR2 FYNNEI.

This clone was seen more than once but under ten times. The chain couples TRBV30 to TRBJ2-5; possible D gene TRBD2, 5 bases. This CDR3 region has 12 residues. CDR1 is GTSNPN, CDR2 SVGIG, per germline (reference sequence). The V end was cut by 4 bases, the J end by 1 base, with 7 bases between. In nucleotides, the CDR3 is TGTGCCTGGACTAGCTCCCAAGAGACCCAGTACTTC. Residues: CAWTSSQETQYF.

This rearrangement joins TRBV4-3 to TRBJ2-1, with 7 nucleotides matching TRBD2. V shed 3 bases and J 10 bases; nucleotides not matched to a gene: 6. The germline gives CDR1 LGHNA, CDR2 YSLEER. The CDR3 is 13 amino acids. The CDR3 DNA sequence: TGCGCCAGCAGCCAGGCGACTAGCCGCGAGCAGTTCTTC. Its protein is CASSQATSREQFF.

The rearrangement uses TRBV30 and TRBJ2-5, with a weak D call TRBD1 (6 bases). Germline CDR1 reads GTSNPN; CDR2 reads SVGIG (reference sequence). V gave up 1 base and J gave up 7 bases, with 7 bases separating them. CDR3 length: 11 amino acids. The CDR3, as DNA: TGTGCCTGGAGTGCAGGGGTGACCCAGTACTTC. Amino acid sequence: CAWSAGVTQYF.

This clone was detected only a few times. The J gene is TRBJ2-1, the V gene TRBV13; D gene uncertain. CDR1 is PRHDT, CDR2 FYEKMQ, per germline (reference sequence). The CDR3 covers 11 residues. V was shortened by 4 bases and J by 4 bases, with 2 bases between the two germline ends. The CDR3 loop reads CASSWYNEQFF. The CDR3 nucleotides read TGTGCCAGCAGCTGGTACAATGAGCAGTTCTTC.

This clone appeared a few times. This specimen includes other DNA sequences encoding the same CDR3. The V call is TRBV4-3, the J call TRBJ2-1; D is unresolved. The V gene lost 0 bases and the J gene lost 7 bases, with 4 bases spanning the gap. There are 12 residues in the CDR3. Germline CDR1 reads LGHNA; CDR2 reads YSLEER. In DNA form, the CDR3 reads TGCGCCAGCAGCCAAGAGGGTAATGAGCAGTTCTTC. This gives the protein CASSQEGNEQFF.

This chain uses TRBV30 with TRBJ1-2; 8 nucleotides agree with TRBD1. V dropped 2 bases and J dropped 3; count of bases not matched to a gene: 5. CDR1 GTSNPN and CDR2 SVGIG come from the germline V gene (reference sequence). This CDR3 contains 14 residues. CDR3 sequence (DNA): TGTGCCTGGAGTATTTCAGGGGGCTACTATGGCTACACCTTC. Residues: CAWSISGGYYGYTF.

This clone occurred a few times. The V gene is TRBV14, the J gene TRBJ2-2, with no clear D. CDR3 size: 14 residues. The germline V and J ends were trimmed by 2 bases and 6 bases, with 10 bases remaining between them. From germline, CDR1 is SGHDN and CDR2 FVKESK. CDR3 sequence (DNA): TGTGCCAGCAGCCAAAATATCGGCTCCGGGGAGCTGTTTTTT. Translation: CASSQNIGSGELFF.

The chain recombines TRBV28 with TRBJ2-1; 11 bases map to TRBD2. The trim removed 3 bases at V and 7 bases at J, leaving 11 bases unmatched. Per germline, CDR1 MDHEN and CDR2 SYDVKM. This CDR3 contains 17 residues. CDR3 bases: TGTGCCAGCAGTTTGCCAAGACTAGCGGGGATGGGTAATGAGCAGTTCTTC. Protein: CASSLPRLAGMGNEQFF.

This clone has a handful of counts. This sequence joins TRBV29-1 and TRBJ2-2; 10 positions agree with TRBD1. Trimming took 7 bases from V and 7 from J; bases not matched to a gene: 9. Germline V gene data show CDR1 as SQVTM and CDR2 as ANQGSEA. There are 14 residues in the CDR3. The CDR3 bases are TGCAGCGCTGGACAGGGGGTTGTTCACGGGGAGCTGTTTTTT. Amino acid sequence: CSAGQGVVHGELFF.

V is TRBV9 and J is TRBJ2-6; D is uncertain. Trimming took 5 bases from V and 0 from J, leaving 9 bases between them. In germline, CDR1 is SGDLS, CDR2 YYNGEE. This CDR3 contains 15 residues. In DNA, the CDR3 is TGTGCCAGCAGAGGACGGAACTCTGGGGCCAACGTCCTGACTTTC. Translation: CASRGRNSGANVLTF.

The chain has TRBV30 and TRBJ1-4; no reliable D call. V was cut by 2 bases and J by 5 bases, with 21 bases left in between. Germline CDR1 reads GTSNPN; CDR2 reads SVGIG (reference sequence). The length of the CDR3 is 17 residues. The CDR3 nucleotides are TGTGCCTGGAGTCCGTATCCGCTGAACAAACAAAATGAAAAACTGTTTTTT. Translating gives CAWSPYPLNKQNEKLFF.

The table lists this clone with a few counts. The chain recombines TRBV5-5 with TRBJ2-7; 7 bases are a match to TRBD1. This CDR3 spans 16 amino acids. From germline, CDR1 is SGHKS and CDR2 YYEKEE (reference sequence). V lost 3 bases to trimming and J lost 0 bases; unmatched junction nucleotides: 9. Here the CDR3 reads CASSSSGQMSSYEQYF. In DNA form, the CDR3 reads TGTGCCAGCAGCTCTTCGGGACAGATGAGCTCCTACGAGCAGTACTTC.

This clone has a handful of counts. The CDR3, as DNA: TGTGCCAGCAGCTTATCAGGGCAATACGAGCAGTACTTC. Protein: CASSLSGQYEQYF. The chain joins TRBV7-2 to TRBJ2-7; the D gene is possibly TRBD1 (5 bases). Trimming cost V 2 bases and J 4 bases, with 9 bases left between them. This CDR3 comprises 13 residues. The V gene's germline CDR1 is SGHTA and CDR2 FQGNSA. Supplemented by reference TRBV7-2 and TRBJ2-7, the full variable domain reads GAGVSQSPSNKVTEKGKDVELRCDPISGHTALYWYRQSLGQGLEFLIYFQGNSAPDKSGLPSDRFSAERTGGSVSTLTIQRTQQEDSAVYLCASSLSGQYEQYFGPGTRLTVT.

A remark on this clone: This sample also contains other DNA sequences that code for the same CDR3. The chain is built from TRBV5-1 and TRBJ2-2; D is tentatively TRBD1 or TRBD2 (5 bases each). The CDR3 spans 15 residues. Trimming cost V 4 bases and J 0 bases, with 10 bases left between them. Germline-derived CDR1 and CDR2 are SGHRS and YFSETQ. This CDR3 reads CASSPGTANTGELFF. The CDR3, as DNA: TGCGCCAGCAGCCCGGGGACCGCGAACACCGGGGAGCTGTTTTTT.

This clone has more than one count but fewer than ten. The J gene is TRBJ2-3, the V gene TRBV11-2; perhaps TRBD2 as D (5 bases). Trimming removed 5 bases at V and 1 base at J, with 10 bases between. Germline values: CDR1 SGHAT, CDR2 FQNNGV. The CDR3 covers 14 residues. CDR3 bases: TGTGCCAGCAGCCTAACAGCGGGCACAGATACGCAGTATTTT. This codes for CASSLTAGTDTQYF. Using reference TRBV11-2 and TRBJ2-3 for the parts outside the CDR3, the full variable domain is EAGVAQSPRYKIIEKRQSVAFWCNPISGHATLYWYQQILGQGPKLLIQFQNNGVVDDSQLPKDRFSAERLKGVDSTLKIQPAKLEDSAVYLCASSLTAGTDTQYFGPGTRLTVL.

This clone was recorded a few times. The chain has TRBV2 and TRBJ2-7; no firm D call. In germline, CDR1 is SNHLY, CDR2 FYNNEI. Deletions cut 6 bases from V and 0 bases from J, with 12 bases between. This CDR3 is built from 14 residues. CDR3 protein: CASRLGKGSYEQYF. The CDR3 nucleotides read TGTGCCAGCAGACTGGGGAAGGGCTCCTACGAGCAGTACTTC.

This clone was found a few times. V and J are TRBV7-2 and TRBJ2-7; D uncertain. The CDR3 has 15 residues. Trimming took off 1 base at V and 2 bases at J, with 12 bases between the two ends. Germline CDR1 is SGHTA and CDR2 is FQGNSA. This chain's CDR3 is CASSLEIRATYEQYF. Written as DNA, the CDR3 is TGTGCCAGCAGCTTAGAAATAAGGGCCACCTACGAGCAGTACTTC.

This clone has just a few counts. The chain couples TRBV6-1 to TRBJ1-2; no firm D call. The CDR3 runs 13 residues. CDR1 MNHNS and CDR2 SASEGT come from the germline V gene. The V end lost 2 bases, the J end lost 8 bases, and 12 bases lay between the germline ends. CDR3 DNA sequence: TGTGCCAGCAGTGAACCGGCGGTTCACGGCTACACCTTC. It codes for CASSEPAVHGYTF.